A selection of T cell receptor beta chains follows, all from one sample in a study of shared T cell receptors in the human thymus. Sequenced by immunoSEQ multiplex PCR; TCRdb stores in-frame clones only, minus some. The table has 700,000 or so clones, approximately 83% seen once. These data also featured in a second study, about human thymus T cells.

The sequencing sample was made of thymocytes. The receptor source for this set is a girl less than two years old with a congenital heart defect. CDR3s include the opening cysteine and the closing phenylalanine or tryptophan. D genes are given only for firm matches. Not all rows give a size; the values are once, few, many and, for expanded clones, a class.

D gene: -; clone size: -; J gene: TRBJ1-2; V gene: TRBV20-1; CDR3 protein: CSASQGYGYTF; CDR3 DNA: TGCAGTGCTTCCCAGGGGTATGGCTACACCTTC
D gene: TRBD1; clone size: -; J gene: TRBJ1-4; V gene: TRBV5-4; CDR3 protein: CASSLVDRGHEKLFF; CDR3 DNA: TGTGCCAGCAGCTTGGTTGACAGGGGGCATGAAAAACTGTTTTTT
D gene: -; clone size: -; J gene: TRBJ1-1; V gene: TRBV28; CDR3 protein: CASSFRDLDISEAFF; CDR3 DNA: TGTGCCAGCAGTTTCAGGGATCTAGATATCAGTGAAGCTTTCTTT
D gene: -; clone size: -; J gene: TRBJ1-2; V gene: TRBV7-3; CDR3 protein: CASSSTGQANYGYTF; CDR3 DNA: TGTGCCAGCAGCTCTACAGGGCAAGCTAACTATGGCTACACCTTC
D gene: TRBD1; clone size: few; J gene: TRBJ2-3; V gene: TRBV25-1; CDR3 protein: CASSPGQGTDTQYF; CDR3 DNA: TGTGCCAGCAGTCCGGGACAGGGAACAGATACGCAGTATTTT
D gene: TRBD1; clone size: once; J gene: TRBJ1-1; V gene: TRBV27; CDR3 protein: CASSLWDRGVWAEAFF; CDR3 DNA: TGTGCCAGCAGTTTGTGGGACAGGGGGGTTTGGGCTGAAGCTTTCTTT
D gene: TRBD1; clone size: -; J gene: TRBJ1-3; V gene: TRBV9; CDR3 protein: CASSVAQEGGTGCNTIYF; CDR3 DNA: TGTGCCAGCAGCGTAGCCCAAGAAGGGGGGACAGGGTGTAACACCATATATTTT
D gene: -; clone size: -; J gene: TRBJ1-1; V gene: TRBV29-1; CDR3 protein: CSARQDRENTEAFF; CDR3 DNA: TGCAGCGCCCGCCAGGACAGAGAGAACACTGAAGCTTTCTTT
D gene: -; clone size: -; J gene: TRBJ1-5; V gene: TRBV4-1; CDR3 protein: CASSQVFRVYSNQPQHF; CDR3 DNA: TGCGCCAGCAGCCAAGTGTTTCGGGTCTATAGCAATCAGCCCCAGCATTTT
D gene: TRBD2; clone size: -; J gene: TRBJ2-3; V gene: TRBV5-1; CDR3 protein: CASSPPGLAGGERTDTQYF; CDR3 DNA: TGCGCCAGCAGCCCTCCGGGACTAGCGGGGGGGGAGCGCACAGATACGCAGTATTTT
D gene: -; clone size: -; J gene: TRBJ2-7; V gene: TRBV4-1; CDR3 protein: CASSQGGIRYEQYF; CDR3 DNA: TGCGCCAGCAGCCAAGGAGGGATAAGATACGAGCAGTACTTC
D gene: -; clone size: -; J gene: TRBJ1-2; V gene: TRBV14; CDR3 protein: CASSQDRTGLHGYTF; CDR3 DNA: TGTGCCAGCAGCCAAGATCGGACGGGACTCCATGGCTACACCTTC
D gene: TRBD2; clone size: few; J gene: TRBJ2-3; V gene: TRBV10-2; CDR3 protein: CASSDSSGGTDTQYF; CDR3 DNA: TGCGCCAGCAGTGATTCTAGCGGGGGCACAGATACGCAGTATTTT
D gene: -; clone size: -; J gene: TRBJ1-1; V gene: TRBV14; CDR3 protein: CASSPTPTKNTEAFF; CDR3 DNA: TGTGCCAGCAGTCCAACTCCAACTAAGAACACTGAAGCTTTCTTT
D gene: -; clone size: once; J gene: TRBJ1-4; V gene: TRBV4-3; CDR3 protein: CASSRRTENEKLFF; CDR3 DNA: TGCGCCAGCAGCCGAAGGACAGAGAATGAAAAACTGTTTTTT
D gene: -; clone size: once; J gene: TRBJ2-2; V gene: TRBV4-1; CDR3 protein: CASKGVAGNTGELFF; CDR3 DNA: TGCGCCAGCAAGGGGGTAGCGGGGAACACCGGGGAGCTGTTTTTT
D gene: TRBD1; clone size: -; J gene: TRBJ1-5; V gene: TRBV2; CDR3 protein: CASSGGQASNQPQHF; CDR3 DNA: TGTGCCAGCAGTGGAGGACAGGCGAGCAATCAGCCCCAGCATTTT
D gene: TRBD1; clone size: -; J gene: TRBJ2-1; V gene: TRBV2; CDR3 protein: CARRGTGSGNEQFF; CDR3 DNA: TGTGCCAGGCGAGGGACAGGGTCTGGCAATGAGCAGTTCTTC
D gene: -; clone size: -; J gene: TRBJ2-7; V gene: TRBV13; CDR3 protein: CASSLISGLSSYEQYF; CDR3 DNA: TGTGCCAGCAGCTTGATTAGCGGACTAAGCTCCTACGAGCAGTACTTC
D gene: -; clone size: -; J gene: TRBJ2-5; V gene: TRBV4-1; CDR3 protein: CASSGAGETQYF; CDR3 DNA: TGCGCCAGCAGCGGGGCGGGGGAGACCCAGTACTTC
D gene: -; clone size: -; J gene: TRBJ2-2; V gene: TRBV28; CDR3 protein: CASSPTEGAGTGELFF; CDR3 DNA: TGTGCCAGCAGTCCCACGGAGGGGGCCGGCACCGGGGAGCTGTTTTTT
D gene: TRBD2; clone size: -; J gene: TRBJ2-3; V gene: TRBV5-1; CDR3 protein: CASTYQGLAGDTDTQYF; CDR3 DNA: TGCGCCAGCACGTACCAAGGACTAGCGGGGGACACAGATACGCAGTATTTT
D gene: TRBD1; clone size: few; J gene: TRBJ2-5; V gene: TRBV7-6; CDR3 protein: CASRSTGETQYF; CDR3 DNA: TGTGCCAGCCGGTCGACAGGGGAGACCCAGTACTTC
D gene: TRBD1; clone size: -; J gene: TRBJ2-5; V gene: TRBV6-5; CDR3 protein: CASRSGQGLQETQYF; CDR3 DNA: TGTGCCAGCAGATCCGGACAGGGTCTCCAAGAGACCCAGTACTTC
D gene: -; clone size: once; J gene: TRBJ2-3; V gene: TRBV18; CDR3 protein: CASSPSIGLRGHSKENTDTQYF; CDR3 DNA: TGTGCCAGCTCACCATCTATTGGATTACGAGGGCACTCGAAAGAGAACACAGATACGCAGTATTTT
D gene: TRBD1; clone size: -; J gene: TRBJ1-1; V gene: TRBV14; CDR3 protein: CASSHMNDRANTEAFF; CDR3 DNA: TGTGCCAGCAGCCATATGAATGACAGGGCCAACACTGAAGCTTTCTTT
D gene: -; clone size: once; J gene: TRBJ2-7; V gene: TRBV12-2; CDR3 protein: CASRLERGQSF; CDR3 DNA: TGTGCAAGTCGCTTAGAGAGGGGACAGAGCTTC
D gene: TRBD1; clone size: -; J gene: TRBJ2-3; V gene: TRBV11-2; CDR3 protein: CASSFDCGDRGIDTQYF; CDR3 DNA: TGTGCCAGCAGCTTTGATTGTGGGGACAGGGGTATTGATACGCAGTATTTT
D gene: -; clone size: -; J gene: TRBJ1-1; V gene: TRBV5-1; CDR3 protein: CASSSSPTPGLEAFF; CDR3 DNA: TGCGCCAGCAGCTCGTCCCCTACCCCGGGACTCGAAGCTTTCTTT
D gene: -; clone size: -; J gene: TRBJ2-3; V gene: TRBV6-5; CDR3 protein: CASRAAPVKTDTQYF; CDR3 DNA: TGTGCCAGCCGAGCCGCGCCTGTGAAAACAGATACGCAGTATTTT
D gene: TRBD2; clone size: -; J gene: TRBJ2-7; V gene: TRBV7-9; CDR3 protein: CASSWGGHHYEQYF; CDR3 DNA: TGTGCCAGCAGCTGGGGGGGTCATCATTACGAGCAGTACTTC
D gene: TRBD1; clone size: -; J gene: TRBJ1-1; V gene: TRBV29-1; CDR3 protein: CSVGRTGRGGAFF; CDR3 DNA: TGCAGCGTTGGGAGGACAGGGAGAGGGGGAGCTTTCTTT
D gene: TRBD2; clone size: few; J gene: TRBJ2-1; V gene: TRBV11-2; CDR3 protein: CASSNILAGGDNEQFF; CDR3 DNA: TGTGCCAGCAGCAACATCCTAGCGGGGGGGGACAATGAGCAGTTCTTC
D gene: -; clone size: -; J gene: TRBJ2-7; V gene: TRBV19; CDR3 protein: CASSRRAEISYEQYF; CDR3 DNA: TGTGCCAGTAGTCGGAGGGCTGAGATTTCCTACGAGCAGTACTTC
D gene: -; clone size: few; J gene: TRBJ2-2; V gene: TRBV29-1; CDR3 protein: CAAQCFGTGELFF; CDR3 DNA: TGCGCCGCCCAGTGTTTCGGGACCGGGGAGCTGTTTTTT
D gene: -; clone size: -; J gene: TRBJ1-6; V gene: TRBV7-6; CDR3 protein: CASSRDNSPLHF; CDR3 DNA: TGTGCCAGCAGCCGCGATAATTCACCCCTCCACTTT
D gene: TRBD1; clone size: -; J gene: TRBJ1-1; V gene: TRBV19; CDR3 protein: CASSIDRDSRRRGTEAFF; CDR3 DNA: TGTGCCAGTAGTATAGATCGGGACAGCAGGCGAAGAGGGACTGAAGCTTTCTTT
D gene: TRBD2; clone size: -; J gene: TRBJ2-1; V gene: TRBV7-2; CDR3 protein: CASSLVRGDNNEQFF; CDR3 DNA: TGTGCCAGCAGCTTAGTCCGGGGGGATAACAATGAGCAGTTCTTC
D gene: TRBD2; clone size: -; J gene: TRBJ2-3; V gene: TRBV6-1; CDR3 protein: CASSEPPKLAGGRFSFTDTQYF; CDR3 DNA: TGTGCCAGCAGTGAACCACCGAAGCTGGCGGGGGGGCGTTTTTCTTTCACAGATACGCAGTATTTT
D gene: TRBD1; clone size: -; J gene: TRBJ2-7; V gene: TRBV6-5; CDR3 protein: CASSYSKDRGRRYGDF; CDR3 DNA: TGTGCCAGCAGTTACTCGAAGGACAGGGGGCGTAGGTATGGAGACTTC
D gene: -; clone size: -; J gene: TRBJ1-1; V gene: TRBV6-5; CDR3 protein: CASTTGNTEAFF; CDR3 DNA: TGTGCCAGCACCACAGGGAACACTGAAGCTTTCTTT
D gene: TRBD1; clone size: -; J gene: TRBJ1-1; V gene: TRBV18; CDR3 protein: CASSPAEGATEAFF; CDR3 DNA: TGTGCCAGCTCACCGGCGGAGGGGGCGACTGAAGCTTTCTTT
D gene: -; clone size: -; J gene: TRBJ1-5; V gene: TRBV5-6; CDR3 protein: CASSLRGVKQPQHF; CDR3 DNA: TGTGCCAGCAGCTTGCGGGGGGTAAAACAGCCCCAGCATTTT
D gene: TRBD1; clone size: -; J gene: TRBJ1-2; V gene: TRBV4-1; CDR3 protein: CASSQDLRLGQGRDGYTF; CDR3 DNA: TGCGCCAGCAGCCAAGATCTCCGGTTGGGACAGGGTCGGGATGGCTACACCTTC
D gene: -; clone size: -; J gene: TRBJ1-1; V gene: TRBV11-2; CDR3 protein: CASRVRREAEAFF; CDR3 DNA: TGTGCCAGCAGAGTAAGGAGGGAGGCTGAAGCTTTCTTT
D gene: TRBD2; clone size: once; J gene: TRBJ2-3; V gene: TRBV4-1; CDR3 protein: CASSQYSGEHFPSTDTQYF; CDR3 DNA: TGCGCCAGCAGCCAGTATAGCGGGGAGCATTTCCCTAGCACAGATACGCAGTATTTT
D gene: -; clone size: -; J gene: TRBJ1-1; V gene: TRBV15; CDR3 protein: CATSSPLTERGTEAFF; CDR3 DNA: TGTGCCACCAGCAGTCCTCTGACGGAGCGGGGAACTGAAGCTTTCTTT
D gene: TRBD1; clone size: -; J gene: TRBJ2-7; V gene: TRBV18; CDR3 protein: CASSPRDRVPYEQYF; CDR3 DNA: TGTGCCAGCTCACCTCGGGACAGGGTACCGTACGAGCAGTACTTC
D gene: -; clone size: -; J gene: TRBJ1-5; V gene: TRBV28; CDR3 protein: CASSPTPIQGADQPQHF; CDR3 DNA: TGTGCCAGCAGTCCCACACCCATACAGGGCGCGGATCAGCCCCAGCATTTT
D gene: TRBD1; clone size: -; J gene: TRBJ2-7; V gene: TRBV7-9; CDR3 protein: CASSLGGGEVSYEQYF; CDR3 DNA: TGTGCCAGCAGCTTAGGAGGGGGCGAGGTCTCCTACGAGCAGTACTTC
D gene: -; clone size: -; J gene: TRBJ1-5; V gene: TRBV15; CDR3 protein: CATSRGTRAGQFNQPQHF; CDR3 DNA: TGTGCCACCAGCAGAGGCACGCGTGCCGGACAGTTCAATCAGCCCCAGCATTTT
D gene: -; clone size: -; J gene: TRBJ2-6; V gene: TRBV5-4; CDR3 protein: CASSLEGAGANVLTF; CDR3 DNA: TGTGCCAGCAGCTTGGAGGGAGCGGGGGCCAACGTCCTGACTTTC
D gene: -; clone size: -; J gene: TRBJ2-7; V gene: TRBV11-2; CDR3 protein: CASSPDGVGSSYEQYF; CDR3 DNA: TGTGCCAGCAGCCCCGATGGGGTCGGGAGCTCCTACGAGCAGTACTTC
D gene: -; clone size: few; J gene: TRBJ1-4; V gene: TRBV15; CDR3 protein: CATSREALWGKTASGKLFF; CDR3 DNA: TGTGCCACCAGCAGAGAGGCGCTGTGGGGTAAGACAGCCTCTGGAAAACTGTTTTTT
D gene: TRBD1; clone size: -; J gene: TRBJ1-1; V gene: TRBV5-1; CDR3 protein: CASSSDRGREWGEAFF; CDR3 DNA: TGCGCCAGCAGCTCAGACAGGGGGCGAGAATGGGGTGAAGCTTTCTTT
D gene: TRBD1; clone size: -; J gene: TRBJ2-5; V gene: TRBV29-1; CDR3 protein: CSVGQVQETQYF; CDR3 DNA: TGCAGCGTGGGACAGGTCCAAGAGACCCAGTACTTC
D gene: -; clone size: -; J gene: TRBJ2-1; V gene: TRBV5-1; CDR3 protein: CASSRWGQGGNEQFF; CDR3 DNA: TGCGCCAGCAGCCGATGGGGCCAGGGGGGCAATGAGCAGTTCTTC
D gene: -; clone size: -; J gene: TRBJ1-4; V gene: TRBV4-1; CDR3 protein: CASSQRLGNEKLFF; CDR3 DNA: TGCGCCAGCAGCCAGAGGCTAGGTAATGAAAAACTGTTTTTT
D gene: -; clone size: -; J gene: TRBJ1-2; V gene: TRBV9; CDR3 protein: CASSNSSRSNYGYTF; CDR3 DNA: TGTGCCAGCAGCAACAGCTCAAGATCTAACTATGGCTACACCTTC
D gene: -; clone size: -; J gene: TRBJ2-7; V gene: TRBV28; CDR3 protein: CASDSDDSAYEQYF; CDR3 DNA: TGTGCCAGTGACTCAGACGACAGTGCCTACGAGCAGTACTTC